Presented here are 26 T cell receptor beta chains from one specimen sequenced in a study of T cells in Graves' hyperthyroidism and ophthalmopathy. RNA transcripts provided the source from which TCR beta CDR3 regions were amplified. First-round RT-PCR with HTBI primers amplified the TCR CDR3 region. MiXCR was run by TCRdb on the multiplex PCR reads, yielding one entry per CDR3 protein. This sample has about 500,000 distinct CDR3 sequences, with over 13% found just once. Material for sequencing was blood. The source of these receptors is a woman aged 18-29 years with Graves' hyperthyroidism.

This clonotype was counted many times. CDR3 in DNA: TGTGCCAGCAGGTCGGGGGCTGAAGCTTTCTTT. Translating it yields CASRSGAEAFF. The V and J genes are TRBV12-3 or TRBV12-4 and TRBJ1-1; D is possibly TRBD1 (5 bases). Trimming removed 6 bases from V and 6 bases from J, with 8 bases in between. This CDR3 spans 11 amino acids.

CDR3 nucleotides: TGCGCCAGCAGTCAGGGGGTGTCTTTGTATGGCTACACCTTC. Encoded protein: CASSQGVSLYGYTF. The genes are TRBV4-1 and TRBJ1-2; 7 positions match TRBD1. The V gene's germline CDR1 is MGHRA and CDR2 YSYEKL. This CDR3 region has 14 residues. Unmatched junction bases numbered 9, after V lost 6 bases and J lost 5 bases.

The CDR3 loop is CASSLGTSERTDTQYF. CDR3 sequence (DNA): TGTGCCAGCAGCCTCGGGACTAGCGAACGCACAGATACGCAGTATTTT. The genes are TRBV5-5 and TRBJ2-3; 10 nucleotides match TRBD2. Germline assignment: CDR1 SGHKS and CDR2 YYEKEE (reference sequence). The ends lost 4 bases at V and 1 base at J; junction bases unmatched: 6. The CDR3 runs 16 residues.

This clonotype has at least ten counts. CDR3 nucleotides: TGTGCCAGCACTCCGGGACTGTCACTCAATGAGCAGTTCTTC. It yields the protein CASTPGLSLNEQFF. The chain has TRBV12-3 or TRBV12-4 and TRBJ2-1, with D maybe TRBD2 (6 bases). CDR3 length: 14 amino acids. Trimming took off 7 bases at V and 6 bases at J, with 16 bases between the two ends.

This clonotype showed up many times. CDR3 sequence reads: CAFTGTSGYNEQFF. CDR3 in DNA: TGTGCTTTCACCGGGACTAGCGGATACAATGAGCAGTTCTTC. The J gene is TRBJ2-1, the V gene TRBV30; 11 bases are a match to TRBD2. The length of the CDR3 is 14 residues. Germline loops: CDR1 GTSNPN, CDR2 SVGIG (reference sequence).

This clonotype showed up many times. CDR3 nucleotide sequence: TGTGCCTGGAGTGGGCAGGGTACGAGGGAGCAGTACTTC. Its protein is CAWSGQGTREQYF. J is TRBJ2-7 and V is TRBV30; TRBD1 might be the D (5 bases). The germline gives CDR1 GTSNPN, CDR2 SVGIG (reference sequence). Deletions cut 1 base from V and 7 bases from J, with 14 bases between. The CDR3 is 13 residues long.

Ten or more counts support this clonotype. The CDR3 reads CSAREAGRGSGTQYF. DNA of the CDR3: TGCAGTGCTAGAGAGGCTGGCCGTGGTTCCGGTACGCAGTATTTT. The gene calls are TRBV20-1 and TRBJ2-3, with D uncertain. V dropped 0 bases and J dropped 8 bases, with 18 bases sitting between them. The CDR3 loop spans 15 amino acids. CDR1 and CDR2 (germline): DFQATT, SNEGSKA (reference sequence).

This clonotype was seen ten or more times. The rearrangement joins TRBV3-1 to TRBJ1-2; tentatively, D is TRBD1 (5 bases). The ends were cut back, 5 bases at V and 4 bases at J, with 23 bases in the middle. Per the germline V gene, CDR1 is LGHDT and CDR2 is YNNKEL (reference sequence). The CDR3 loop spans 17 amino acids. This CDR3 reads CASSFQSTGTRGYGYTF. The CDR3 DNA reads TGTGCCAGCAGCTTCCAATCTACCGGGACTCGTGGCTATGGCTACACCTTC.

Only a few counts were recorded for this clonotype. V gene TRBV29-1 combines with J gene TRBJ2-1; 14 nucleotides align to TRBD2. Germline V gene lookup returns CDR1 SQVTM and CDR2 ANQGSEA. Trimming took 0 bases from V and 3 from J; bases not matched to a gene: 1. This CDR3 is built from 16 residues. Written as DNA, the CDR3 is TGCAGCGTTGAAGATGGGACTAGCGGGAGCTACAATGAGCAGTTCTTC. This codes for CSVEDGTSGSYNEQFF.

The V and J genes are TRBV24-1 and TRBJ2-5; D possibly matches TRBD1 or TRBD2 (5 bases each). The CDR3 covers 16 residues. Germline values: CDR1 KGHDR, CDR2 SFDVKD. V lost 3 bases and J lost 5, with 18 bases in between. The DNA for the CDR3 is TGTGCCACCAGTGATCGGCCGGGACGCCCTGGCGAGACCCAGTACTTC. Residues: CATSDRPGRPGETQYF.

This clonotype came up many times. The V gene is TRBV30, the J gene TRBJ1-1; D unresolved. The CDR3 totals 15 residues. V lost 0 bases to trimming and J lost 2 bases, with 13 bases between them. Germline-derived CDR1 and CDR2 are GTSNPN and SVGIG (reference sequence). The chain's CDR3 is CAWSVQPGGNTEAFF. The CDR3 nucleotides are TGTGCCTGGAGTGTACAACCGGGCGGAAACACTGAAGCTTTCTTT. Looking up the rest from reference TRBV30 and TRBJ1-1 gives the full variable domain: SQTIHQWPATLVQPVGSPLSLECTVEGTSNPNLYWYRQAAGRGLQLLFYSVGIGQISSEVPQNLSASRPQDRQFILSSKKLLLSDSGFYLCAWSVQPGGNTEAFFGQGTRLTVV.

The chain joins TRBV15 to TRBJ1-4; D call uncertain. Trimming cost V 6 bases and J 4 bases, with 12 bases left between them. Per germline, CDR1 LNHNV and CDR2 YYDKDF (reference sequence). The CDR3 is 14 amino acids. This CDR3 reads CATSLTLLNEKLFF. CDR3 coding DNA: TGTGCCACCAGTCTGACACTCCTTAATGAAAAACTGTTTTTT.

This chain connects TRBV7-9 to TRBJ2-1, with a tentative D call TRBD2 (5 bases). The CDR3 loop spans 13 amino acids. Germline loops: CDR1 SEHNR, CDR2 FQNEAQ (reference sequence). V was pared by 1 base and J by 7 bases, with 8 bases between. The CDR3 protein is CASSLDGGNEQFF. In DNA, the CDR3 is TGTGCCAGCAGCTTAGATGGAGGAAATGAGCAGTTCTTC.

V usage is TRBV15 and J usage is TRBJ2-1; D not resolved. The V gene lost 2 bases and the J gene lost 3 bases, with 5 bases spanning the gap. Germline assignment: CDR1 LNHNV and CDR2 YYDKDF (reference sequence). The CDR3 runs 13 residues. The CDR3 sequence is CATSRIHYNEQFF. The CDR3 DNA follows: TGTGCCACCAGCAGAATCCACTACAATGAGCAGTTCTTC.

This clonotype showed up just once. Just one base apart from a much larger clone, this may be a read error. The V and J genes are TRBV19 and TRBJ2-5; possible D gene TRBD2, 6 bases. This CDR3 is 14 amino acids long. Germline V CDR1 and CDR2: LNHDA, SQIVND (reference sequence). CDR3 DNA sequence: TGTGCCGGTAGTAAGGTGGAGGGTCAAGAGACCCAGTACTTC. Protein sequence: CAGSKVEGQETQYF. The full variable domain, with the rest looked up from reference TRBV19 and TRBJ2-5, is DGGITQSPKYLFRKEGQNVTLSCEQNLNHDAMYWYRQDPGQGLRLIYYSQIVNDFQKGDIAEGYSVSREKKESFPLTVTSAQKNPTAFYLCAGSKVEGQETQYFGPGTRLLVL.

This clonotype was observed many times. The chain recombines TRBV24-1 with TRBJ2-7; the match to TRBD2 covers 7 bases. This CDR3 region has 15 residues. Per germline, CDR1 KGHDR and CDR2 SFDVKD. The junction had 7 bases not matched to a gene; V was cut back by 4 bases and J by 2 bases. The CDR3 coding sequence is TGTGCCACCAGTGACCCAGCGGGAAGGGCCTACGAGCAGTACTTC. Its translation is CATSDPAGRAYEQYF.

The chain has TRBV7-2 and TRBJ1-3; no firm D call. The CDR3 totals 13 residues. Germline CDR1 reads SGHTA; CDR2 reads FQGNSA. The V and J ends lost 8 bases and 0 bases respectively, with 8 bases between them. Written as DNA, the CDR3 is TGTGCCAGCGGCGCAAACTCTGGAAACACCATATATTTT. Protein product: CASGANSGNTIYF.

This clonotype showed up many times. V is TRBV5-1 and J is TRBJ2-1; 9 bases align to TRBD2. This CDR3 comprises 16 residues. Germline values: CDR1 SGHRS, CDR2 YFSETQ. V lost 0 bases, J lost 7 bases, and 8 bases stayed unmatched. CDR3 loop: CASSLAGGRARNEQFF. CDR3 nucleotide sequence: TGCGCCAGCAGCTTGGCCGGCGGGAGGGCCCGTAATGAGCAGTTCTTC.

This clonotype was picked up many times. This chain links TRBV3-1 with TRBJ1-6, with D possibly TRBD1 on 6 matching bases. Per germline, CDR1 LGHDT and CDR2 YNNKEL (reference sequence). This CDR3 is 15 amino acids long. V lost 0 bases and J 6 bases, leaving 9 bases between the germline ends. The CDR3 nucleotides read TGTGCCAGCAGCCAAGAGCAGGGGTTTAATTCACCCCTCCACTTT. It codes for CASSQEQGFNSPLHF. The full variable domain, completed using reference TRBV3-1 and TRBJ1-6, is DTAVSQTPKYLVTQMGNDKSIKCEQNLGHDTMYWYKQDSKKFLKIMFSYNNKELIINETVPNRFSPKSPDKAHLNLHINSLELGDSAVYFCASSQEQGFNSPLHFGNGTRLTVT.

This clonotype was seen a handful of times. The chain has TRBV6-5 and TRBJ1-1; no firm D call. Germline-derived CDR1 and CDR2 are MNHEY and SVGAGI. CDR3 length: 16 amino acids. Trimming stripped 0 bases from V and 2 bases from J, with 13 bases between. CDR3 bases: TGTGCCAGCAGTTACTCGAATCTGGAAGCTAACACTGAAGCTTTCTTT. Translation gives CASSYSNLEANTEAFF.

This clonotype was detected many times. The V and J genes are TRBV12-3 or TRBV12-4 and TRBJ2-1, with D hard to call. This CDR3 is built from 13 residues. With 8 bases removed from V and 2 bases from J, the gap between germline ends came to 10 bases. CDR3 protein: CASGLGTYNEQFF. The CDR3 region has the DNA TGTGCCAGCGGATTGGGGACCTACAATGAGCAGTTCTTC.

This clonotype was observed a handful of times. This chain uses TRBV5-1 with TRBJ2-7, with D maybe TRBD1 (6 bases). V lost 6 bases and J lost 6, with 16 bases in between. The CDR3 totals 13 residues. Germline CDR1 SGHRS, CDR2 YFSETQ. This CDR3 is CASKEAGALEQYF. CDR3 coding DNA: TGCGCCAGCAAGGAGGCAGGGGCCCTCGAGCAGTACTTC.

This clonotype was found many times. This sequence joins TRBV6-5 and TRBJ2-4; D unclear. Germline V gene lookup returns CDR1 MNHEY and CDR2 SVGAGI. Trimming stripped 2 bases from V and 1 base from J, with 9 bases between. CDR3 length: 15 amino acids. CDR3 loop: CASSYGVGAKNIQYF. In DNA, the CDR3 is TGTGCCAGCAGTTACGGTGTGGGGGCCAAAAACATTCAGTACTTC.

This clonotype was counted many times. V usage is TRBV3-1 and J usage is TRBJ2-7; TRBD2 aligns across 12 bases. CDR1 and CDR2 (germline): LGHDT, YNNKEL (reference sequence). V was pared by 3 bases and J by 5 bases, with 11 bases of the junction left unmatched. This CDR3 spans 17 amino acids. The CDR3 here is CASSQIRLAGAPDEQYF. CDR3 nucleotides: TGTGCCAGCAGCCAGATTAGACTAGCGGGAGCTCCGGACGAGCAGTACTTC.

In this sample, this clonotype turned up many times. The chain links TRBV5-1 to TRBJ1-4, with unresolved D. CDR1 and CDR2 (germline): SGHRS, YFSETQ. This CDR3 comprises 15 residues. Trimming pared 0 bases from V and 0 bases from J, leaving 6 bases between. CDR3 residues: CASSLGLTTNEKLFF. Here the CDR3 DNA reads TGCGCCAGCAGCTTGGGGTTGACAACTAATGAAAAACTGTTTTTT.

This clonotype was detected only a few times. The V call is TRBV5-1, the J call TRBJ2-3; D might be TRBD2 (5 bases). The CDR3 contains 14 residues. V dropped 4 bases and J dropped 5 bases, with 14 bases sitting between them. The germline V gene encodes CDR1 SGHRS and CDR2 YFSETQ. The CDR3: CASSMAPRGDTQYF. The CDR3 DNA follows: TGCGCCAGCAGCATGGCCCCTCGGGGAGATACGCAGTATTTT.